Reported below is one T cell receptor (beta chain). Original methodology: Amplified reference gene primers provided the basis for estimating nucleated cell counts. Profiled with immunoSEQ multiplex PCR; TCRdb holds only in-frame clones, not every one. From that table come the V and J calls and clone size; the DNA was used to work out D and trimming. The table records around 67,000 clones, about 90% of them present only once. This record comes from a study of blood T cell repertoires in COVID-19. In the study overall: Both acute and convalescent COVID-19 samples were obtained from the United States, Italy and Spain. Sample material is recorded as cDNA or gDNA derived from T cells, B-cell-depleted T cells, or PBMCs.

The sample was peripheral blood. The sequence derives from a man aged 50 to 59 with active COVID-19.

Here the CDR3 reads CASSQEWDRGYEQYF. Written as DNA, the CDR3 is TGTGCCAGCAGCCAAGAATGGGACAGGGGATACGAGCAGTACTTC. V and J are TRBV3-1 (or the pseudogene TRBV3-2) and TRBJ2-7, with TRBD1 identical over 10 bases. V lost 0 bases, J lost 4 bases, and 3 bases stayed unmatched. The CDR3 consists of 15 residues. Per germline, CDR1 LGHDT and CDR2 YNNKEL (reference sequence).